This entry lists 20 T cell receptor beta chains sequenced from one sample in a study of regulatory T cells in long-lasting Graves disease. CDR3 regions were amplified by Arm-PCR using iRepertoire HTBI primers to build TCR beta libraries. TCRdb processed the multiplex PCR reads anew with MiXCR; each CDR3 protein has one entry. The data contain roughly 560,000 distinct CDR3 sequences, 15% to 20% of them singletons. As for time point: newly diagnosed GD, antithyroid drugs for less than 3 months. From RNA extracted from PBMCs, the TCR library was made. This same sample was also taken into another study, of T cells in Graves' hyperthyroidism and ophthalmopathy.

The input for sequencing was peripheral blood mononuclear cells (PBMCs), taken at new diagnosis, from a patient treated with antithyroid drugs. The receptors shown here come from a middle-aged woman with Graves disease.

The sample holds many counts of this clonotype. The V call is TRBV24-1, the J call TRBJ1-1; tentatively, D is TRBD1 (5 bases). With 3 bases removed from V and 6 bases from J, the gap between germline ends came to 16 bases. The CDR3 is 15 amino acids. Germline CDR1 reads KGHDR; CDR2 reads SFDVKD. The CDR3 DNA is TGTGCCACCAGTGATCACAGGAATCTACACTCTGAAGCTTTCTTT. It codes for CATSDHRNLHSEAFF.

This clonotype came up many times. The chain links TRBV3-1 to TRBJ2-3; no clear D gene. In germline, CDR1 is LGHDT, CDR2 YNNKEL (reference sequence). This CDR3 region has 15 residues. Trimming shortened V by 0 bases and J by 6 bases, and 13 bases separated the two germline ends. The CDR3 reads CASSQEATIIDTQYF. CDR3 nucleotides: TGTGCCAGCAGCCAAGAGGCGACAATTATTGATACGCAGTATTTT.

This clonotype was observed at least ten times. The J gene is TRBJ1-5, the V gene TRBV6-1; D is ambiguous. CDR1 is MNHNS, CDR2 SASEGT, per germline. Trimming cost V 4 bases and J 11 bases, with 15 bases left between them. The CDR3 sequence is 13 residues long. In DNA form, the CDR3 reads TGTGCCAGCAGTGCCCAGGAAGAGTTAACCCAGCATTTT. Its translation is CASSAQEELTQHF.

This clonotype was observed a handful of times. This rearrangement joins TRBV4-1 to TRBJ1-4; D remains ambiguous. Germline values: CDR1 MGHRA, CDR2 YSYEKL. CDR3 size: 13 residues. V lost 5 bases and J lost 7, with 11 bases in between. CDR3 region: CASSKTKGEKLFF. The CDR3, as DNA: TGCGCCAGCAGCAAGACAAAGGGTGAAAAACTGTTTTTT.

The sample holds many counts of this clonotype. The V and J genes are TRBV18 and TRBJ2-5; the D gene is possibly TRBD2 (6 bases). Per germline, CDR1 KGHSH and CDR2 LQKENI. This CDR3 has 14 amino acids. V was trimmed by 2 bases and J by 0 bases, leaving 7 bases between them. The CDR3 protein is CASSPAGYQETQYF. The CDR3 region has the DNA TGTGCCAGCTCACCAGCGGGGTACCAAGAGACCCAGTACTTC.

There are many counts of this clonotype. For the CDR3, the DNA is TGTGCCAGCAGTAGGACAGGCGGGTCACCCCTCCACTTT. Translated: CASSRTGGSPLHF. The rearrangement uses TRBV6-2 or TRBV6-3 and TRBJ1-6; 7 bases are shared with TRBD1. From germline, CDR1 is MNHEY and CDR2 SVGEGT. The CDR3 is made up of 13 amino acids. Unmatched junction bases numbered 5, after V lost 5 bases and J lost 10 bases.

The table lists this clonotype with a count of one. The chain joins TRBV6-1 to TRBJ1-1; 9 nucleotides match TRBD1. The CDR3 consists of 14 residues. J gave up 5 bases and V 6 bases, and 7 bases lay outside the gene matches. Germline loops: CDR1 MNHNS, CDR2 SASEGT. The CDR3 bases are TGTGCCAGCAGGAATGGACAGGGGTCGACTGAAGCTTTCTTT. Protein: CASRNGQGSTEAFF.

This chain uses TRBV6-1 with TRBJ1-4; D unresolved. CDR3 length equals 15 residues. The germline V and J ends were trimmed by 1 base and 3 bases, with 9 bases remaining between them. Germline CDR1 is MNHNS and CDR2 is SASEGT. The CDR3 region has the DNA TGTGCCAGCAGTGAAGTAGGAGCCTCTAATGAAAAACTGTTTTTT. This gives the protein CASSEVGASNEKLFF.

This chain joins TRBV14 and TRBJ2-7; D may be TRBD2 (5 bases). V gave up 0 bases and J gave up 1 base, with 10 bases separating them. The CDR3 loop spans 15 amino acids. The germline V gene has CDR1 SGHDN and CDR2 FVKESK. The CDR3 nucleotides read TGTGCCAGCAGCCAAGATCCCGGGAATTCCTACGAGCAGTACTTC. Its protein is CASSQDPGNSYEQYF. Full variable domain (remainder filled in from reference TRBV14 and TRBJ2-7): EAGVTQFPSHSVIEKGQTVTLRCDPISGHDNLYWYRRVMGKEIKFLLHFVKESKQDESGMPNNRFLAERTGGTYSTLKVQPAELEDSGVYFCASSQDPGNSYEQYFGPGTRLTVT.

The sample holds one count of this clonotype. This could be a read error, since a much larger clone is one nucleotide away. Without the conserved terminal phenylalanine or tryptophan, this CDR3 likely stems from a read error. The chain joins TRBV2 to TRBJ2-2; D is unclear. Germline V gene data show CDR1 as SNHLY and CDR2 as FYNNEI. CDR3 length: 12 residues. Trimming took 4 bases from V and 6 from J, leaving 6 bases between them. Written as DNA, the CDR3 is TGTGCCAGCAGTGCCCACGCCGGGGAGCTGTTTTCT. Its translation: CASSAHAGELFS.

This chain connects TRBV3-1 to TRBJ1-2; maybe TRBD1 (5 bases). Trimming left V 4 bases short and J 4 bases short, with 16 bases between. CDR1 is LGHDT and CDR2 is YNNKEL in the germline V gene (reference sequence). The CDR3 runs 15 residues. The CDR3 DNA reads TGTGCCAGCAGCCCTGGACAACTTCAGGGCTATGGCTACACCTTC. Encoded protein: CASSPGQLQGYGYTF.

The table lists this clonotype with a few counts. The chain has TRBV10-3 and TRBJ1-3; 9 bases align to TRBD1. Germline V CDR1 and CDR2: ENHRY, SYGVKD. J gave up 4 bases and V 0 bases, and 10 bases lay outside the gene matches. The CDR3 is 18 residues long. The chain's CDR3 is CAISESQGAKIVGNTIYF. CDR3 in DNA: TGTGCCATCAGTGAGTCACAGGGGGCAAAGATCGTCGGAAACACCATATATTTT.

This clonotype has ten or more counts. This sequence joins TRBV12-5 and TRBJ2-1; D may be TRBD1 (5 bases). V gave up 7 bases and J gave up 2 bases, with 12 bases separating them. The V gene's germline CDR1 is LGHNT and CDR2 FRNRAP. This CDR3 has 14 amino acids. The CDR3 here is CASVYRTPYNEQFF. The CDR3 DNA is TGTGCTAGTGTCTACAGGACCCCCTACAATGAGCAGTTCTTC.

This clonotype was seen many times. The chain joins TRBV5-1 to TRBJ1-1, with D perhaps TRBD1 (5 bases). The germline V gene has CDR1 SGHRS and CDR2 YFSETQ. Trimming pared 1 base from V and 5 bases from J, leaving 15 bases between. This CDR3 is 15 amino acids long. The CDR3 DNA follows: TGCGCCAGCAGCTTGTACGGGGGAGACTTTACTGAAGCTTTCTTT. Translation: CASSLYGGDFTEAFF. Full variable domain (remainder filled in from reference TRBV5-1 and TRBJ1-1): KAGVTQTPRYLIKTRGQQVTLSCSPISGHRSVSWYQQTPGQGLQFLFEYFSETQRNKGNFPGRFSGRQFSNSRSEMNVSTLELGDSALYLCASSLYGGDFTEAFFGQGTRLTVV.

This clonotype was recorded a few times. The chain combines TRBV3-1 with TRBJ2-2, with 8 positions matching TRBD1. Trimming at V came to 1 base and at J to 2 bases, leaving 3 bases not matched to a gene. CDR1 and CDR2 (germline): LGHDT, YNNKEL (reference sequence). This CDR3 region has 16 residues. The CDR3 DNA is TGTGCCAGCAGCCAAGGTGACAGGGGAAACACCGGGGAGCTGTTTTTT. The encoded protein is CASSQGDRGNTGELFF.

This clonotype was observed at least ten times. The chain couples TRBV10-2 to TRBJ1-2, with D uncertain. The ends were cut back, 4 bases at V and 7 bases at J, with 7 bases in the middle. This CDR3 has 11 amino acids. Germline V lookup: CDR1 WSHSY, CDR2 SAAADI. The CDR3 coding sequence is TGCGCCAGCAGTGTGGACTCTGGCTACACCTTC. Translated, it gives CASSVDSGYTF.

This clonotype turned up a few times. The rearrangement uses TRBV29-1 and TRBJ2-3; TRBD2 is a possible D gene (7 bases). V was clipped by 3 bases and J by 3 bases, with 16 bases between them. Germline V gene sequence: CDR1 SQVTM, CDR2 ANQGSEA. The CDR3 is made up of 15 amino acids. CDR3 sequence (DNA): TGCAGCGTTGATCGAGGGGGGGCTTTAACAGATACGCAGTATTTT. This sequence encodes CSVDRGGALTDTQYF.

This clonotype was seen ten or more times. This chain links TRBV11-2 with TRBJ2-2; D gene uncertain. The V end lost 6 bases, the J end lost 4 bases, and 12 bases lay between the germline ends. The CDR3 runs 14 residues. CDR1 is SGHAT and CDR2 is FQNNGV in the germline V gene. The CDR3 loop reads CASSLGRGTGELFF. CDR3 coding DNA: TGTGCCAGCAGTCTCGGGCGCGGCACCGGGGAGCTGTTTTTT.

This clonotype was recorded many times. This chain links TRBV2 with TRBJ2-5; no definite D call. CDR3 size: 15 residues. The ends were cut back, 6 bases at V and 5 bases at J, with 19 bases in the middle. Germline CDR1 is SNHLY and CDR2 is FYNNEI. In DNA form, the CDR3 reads TGTGCCAGCAGGCCCCGGACGCCCTTAGGGGAGACCCAGTACTTC. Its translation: CASRPRTPLGETQYF.

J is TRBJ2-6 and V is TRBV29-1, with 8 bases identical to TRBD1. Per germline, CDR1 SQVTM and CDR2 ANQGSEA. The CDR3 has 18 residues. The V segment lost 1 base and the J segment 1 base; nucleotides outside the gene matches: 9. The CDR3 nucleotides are TGCAGCGTTGAAGTACCGCCAGGGGGCCCATCTGGGGCCAACGTCCTGACTTTC. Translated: CSVEVPPGGPSGANVLTF.